This T cell receptor (beta chain) originates from a study of OX40 agonist ivuxolimab in advanced cancers. For the study at large: The patients received agonistic anti-OX40 (CD134) antibody ivuxolimab. Participants, around 80% male, averaged about 56 years of age, ranging from roughly 20 to 80.

General study points: People who partly responded at 0.1-3.0 mg/kg had some of the least clonal expansion seen.

Regarding this clone: Its antigen is not identified.

The junction had 3 bases not matched to a gene; V was cut back by 5 bases and J by 4 bases. This CDR3 contains 14 residues. CDR1 and CDR2 from the germline V gene are MDHEN and SYDVKM. Profiling relied on immunoSEQ multiplex PCR, and the TCRdb table lists in-frame clones only, not all of them. The sample lists 80,000 to 100,000 clones, roughly 88% occurring once. The starting material was CD4+ or CD8+ T cells sorted from blood, obtained in a trial of the OX40 agonist ivuxolimab. This clonotype was sampled from an adult with an advanced solid tumor such as melanoma, head and neck, liver or kidney cancer. The chain links TRBV28 to TRBJ1-3; 9 bases match TRBD1. CDR3 nucleotides: TGTGCCAGCAGTGGACAGGGGAACGGAAACACCATATATTTT. Protein product: CASSGQGNGNTIYF.